This T cell receptor beta chain stems from a study of CXCR3-negative and CXCR3-positive naive CD8 T cells. Findings and caveats of the study: Memory, not naive, CXCR3-negative and CXCR3-positive cells differed in TRBV-TRBJ usage. Across naive subsets, surface CD5 expression was comparable, and TCR strength was inferred from properties of the TRB CDR3.

The libraries of TRB cDNA were prepared using 5' RACE with UMI labels. TCRdb processed the 5' RACE reads again and assigns one entry to each CDR3 protein, with no DNA. The table lists some 130,000 distinct CDR3 sequences. Note on this clonotype: The antigen is undetermined.

Triplicates of a few hundred thousand cells were sorted from each CD8+ T cell subset. Cells classed as naive CD8+ T cells were CD45RO-CCR7+CD27+CD95-. The CDR3 covers 13 residues. The germline CDR1 and CDR2 sequences are SEHNR and FQNEAQ (reference sequence). This sequence was found in a human donor in good health. Some clones in this sample may be carry-over from other donors' samples. This chain connects TRBV7-9 to TRBJ1-1. Specimen: naive CXCR3- CD8+ T cells from blood. The subset is: CD45RO-CCR7+CD27+CD95- naive CD8+ T cells lacking CXCR3 (TNR3-). CDR3 sequence: CASSGDRNTEAFF. The complete variable domain, with remaining parts taken from reference TRBV7-9 and TRBJ1-1, reads DTGVSQNPRHKITKRGQNVTFRCDPISEHNRLYWYRQTLGQGPEFLTYFQNEAQLEKSRLLSDRFSAERPKGSFSTLEIQRTEQGDSAMYLCASSGDRNTEAFFGQGTRLTVV.